The sequence of this T cell receptor beta chain was determined in a study of T cells in Graves' hyperthyroidism and ophthalmopathy. Study-wide background: Peripheral blood was taken when the disease was first diagnosed, before any treatment began. Study observations and caveats: Blood samples included most of the expanded thyroid clonotypes exceeding 0.001.

This clonotype was recorded once. No antigen is known for it. A much larger clone lies a single base off, so this may be a read error. The CDR3 has 14 residues. Germline CDR1 reads SGHAT; CDR2 reads FQNNGV. Ophthalmopathy patients showed a Clinical Activity Score of at least 3, NOSPECS grade of at least 4 and duration under 3 months. Source material for PBMCs was more than 7.5 ml fresh peripheral blood. RNA transcripts provided the source from which TCR beta CDR3 regions were amplified. An initial round of RT-PCR targeting the TCR CDR3 relied on the HTBI primer set. In TCRdb, the multiplex PCR reads were re-called with MiXCR into one record per CDR3 protein. The table shows 500,000 or so distinct CDR3 sequences, with 15% to 20% occurring only once.

The chain links TRBV11-2 to TRBJ1-1; D gene unclear. Sample: blood. This receptor was identified in a woman aged 25 to 39 with Graves' ophthalmopathy. DNA of the CDR3: TGTGCCAGCATCTTAGCGGGGAGGAACACTGAAGCTTTCTTT. This gives the protein CASILAGRNTEAFF.